The entry below describes one TCR beta chain. Its antigen is unidentified. The germline CDR1 and CDR2 sequences are SGHNT and YYREEE (reference sequence). The CDR3 length is 14 residues. V gave up 0 bases and J gave up 8 bases, with 11 bases separating them. PCR amplification relied on 60 Vbeta primers (plus 13 Jbeta primers). Profiled with immunoSEQ multiplex PCR; TCRdb holds only in-frame clones, not every one. The sample includes around 60,000 clones, over 75% of them seen just once. This sample is drawn from a study of cytomegalovirus exposure and HLA in healthy donors. Study-wide results and caveats: For TCR beta chains, V- and J-gene trimming was later linked to a missense DCLRE1C variant.

The source material was PBMCs. This TCR was recovered from a male donor in good health and CMV-seronegative. The chain uses TRBV5-4 and TRBJ1-4, with D perhaps TRBD1 (5 bases). The chain's CDR3 is CASSLGGGREKLFF. The CDR3, as DNA: TGTGCCAGCAGCTTGGGGGGCGGGAGAGAAAAACTGTTTTTT.